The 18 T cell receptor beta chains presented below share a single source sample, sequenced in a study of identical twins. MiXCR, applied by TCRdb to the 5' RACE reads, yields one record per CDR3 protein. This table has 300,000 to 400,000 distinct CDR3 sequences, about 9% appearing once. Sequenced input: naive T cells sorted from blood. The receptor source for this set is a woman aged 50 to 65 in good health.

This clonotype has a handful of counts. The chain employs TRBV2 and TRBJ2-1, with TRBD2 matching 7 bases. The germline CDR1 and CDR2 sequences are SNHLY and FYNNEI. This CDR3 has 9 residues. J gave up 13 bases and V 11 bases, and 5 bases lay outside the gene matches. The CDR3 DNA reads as TGTGCCTCGGGGAGGGGCCAGTTCTTC. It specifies CASGRGQFF.

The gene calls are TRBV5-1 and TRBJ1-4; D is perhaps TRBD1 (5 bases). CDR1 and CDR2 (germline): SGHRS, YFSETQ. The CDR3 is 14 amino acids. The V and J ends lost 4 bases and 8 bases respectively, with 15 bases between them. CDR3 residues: CASSPGAVPEKLFF. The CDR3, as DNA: TGCGCCAGCAGCCCTGGGGCAGTCCCGGAAAAACTGTTTTTT.

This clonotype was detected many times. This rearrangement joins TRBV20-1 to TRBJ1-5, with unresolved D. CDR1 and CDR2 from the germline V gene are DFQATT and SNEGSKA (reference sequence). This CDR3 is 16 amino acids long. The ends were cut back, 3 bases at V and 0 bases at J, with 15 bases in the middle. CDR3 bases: TGCAGTGCTAGCCCCGACCTGGTCGATAGCAATCAGCCCCAGCATTTT. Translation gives CSASPDLVDSNQPQHF.

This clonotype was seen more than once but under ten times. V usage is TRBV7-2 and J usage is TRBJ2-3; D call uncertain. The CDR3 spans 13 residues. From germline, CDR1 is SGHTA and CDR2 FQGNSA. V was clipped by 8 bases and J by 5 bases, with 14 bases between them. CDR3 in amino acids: CASPPESVDTQYF. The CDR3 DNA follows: TGTGCCAGCCCCCCGGAGTCGGTAGATACGCAGTATTTT.

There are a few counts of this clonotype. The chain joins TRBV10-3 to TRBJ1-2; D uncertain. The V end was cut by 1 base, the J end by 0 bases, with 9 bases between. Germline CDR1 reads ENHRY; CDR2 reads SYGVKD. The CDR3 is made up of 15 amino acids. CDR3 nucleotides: TGTGCCATCAGTGAGTTTGCAGGCCCTAACTATGGCTACACCTTC. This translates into CAISEFAGPNYGYTF.

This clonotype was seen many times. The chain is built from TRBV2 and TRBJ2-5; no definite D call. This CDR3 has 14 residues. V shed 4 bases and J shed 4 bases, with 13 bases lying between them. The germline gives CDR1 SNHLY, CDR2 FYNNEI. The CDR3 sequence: CASSVAPASETQYF. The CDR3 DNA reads TGTGCCAGCAGTGTAGCTCCGGCATCAGAGACCCAGTACTTC.

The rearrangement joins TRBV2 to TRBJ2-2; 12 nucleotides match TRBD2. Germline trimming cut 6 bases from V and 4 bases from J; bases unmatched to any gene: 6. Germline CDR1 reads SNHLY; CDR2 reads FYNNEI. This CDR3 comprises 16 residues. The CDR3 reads CASRERTSGVTGELFF. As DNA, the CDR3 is TGTGCCAGCAGAGAAAGGACTAGCGGGGTCACCGGGGAGCTGTTTTTT. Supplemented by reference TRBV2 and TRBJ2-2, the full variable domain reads EPEVTQTPSHQVTQMGQEVILRCVPISNHLYFYWYRQILGQKVEFLVSFYNNEISEKSEIFDDQFSVERPDGSNFTLKIRSTKLEDSAMYFCASRERTSGVTGELFFGEGSRLTVL.

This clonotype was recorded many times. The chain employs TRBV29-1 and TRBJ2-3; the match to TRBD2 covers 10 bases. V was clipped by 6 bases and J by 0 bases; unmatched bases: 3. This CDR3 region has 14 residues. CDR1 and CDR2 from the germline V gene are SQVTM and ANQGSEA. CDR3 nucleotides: TGCAGCGTATCTAGCGGGAGTAGCACAGATACGCAGTATTTT. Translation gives CSVSSGSSTDTQYF.

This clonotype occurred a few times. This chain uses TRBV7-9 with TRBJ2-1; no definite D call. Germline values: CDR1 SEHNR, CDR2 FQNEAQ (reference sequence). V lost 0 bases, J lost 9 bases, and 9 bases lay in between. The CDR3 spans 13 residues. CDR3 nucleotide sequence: TGTGCCAGCAGCTTAGCGCGGATTGGTGAGCAGTTCTTC. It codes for CASSLARIGEQFF.

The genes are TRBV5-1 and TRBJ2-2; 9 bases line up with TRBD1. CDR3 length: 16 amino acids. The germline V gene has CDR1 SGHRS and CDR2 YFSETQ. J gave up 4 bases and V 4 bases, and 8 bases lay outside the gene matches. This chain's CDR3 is CASSRTGETGTGELFF. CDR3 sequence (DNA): TGCGCCAGCAGCCGGACAGGGGAAACGGGCACCGGGGAGCTGTTTTTT.

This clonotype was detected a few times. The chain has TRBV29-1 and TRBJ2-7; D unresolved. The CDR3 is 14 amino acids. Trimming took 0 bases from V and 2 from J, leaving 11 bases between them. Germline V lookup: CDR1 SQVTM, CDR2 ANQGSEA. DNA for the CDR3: TGCAGCGTTGAAGATCCGGAAAGGCCCTACGAGCAGTACGTC. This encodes CSVEDPERPYEQYV.

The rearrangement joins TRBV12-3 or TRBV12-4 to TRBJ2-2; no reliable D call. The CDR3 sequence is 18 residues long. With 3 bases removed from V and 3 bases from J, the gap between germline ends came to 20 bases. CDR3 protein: CASSLERFRTWDTGELFF. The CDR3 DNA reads TGTGCCAGCAGTTTGGAACGCTTCCGTACATGGGACACCGGGGAGCTGTTTTTT.

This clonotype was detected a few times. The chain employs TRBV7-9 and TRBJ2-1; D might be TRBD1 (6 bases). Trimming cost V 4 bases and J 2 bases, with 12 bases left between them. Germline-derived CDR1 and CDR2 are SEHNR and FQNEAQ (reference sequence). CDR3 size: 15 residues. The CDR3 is CASSSPRGPYNEQFF. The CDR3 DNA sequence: TGTGCCAGCAGCTCCCCCAGGGGACCCTACAATGAGCAGTTCTTC.

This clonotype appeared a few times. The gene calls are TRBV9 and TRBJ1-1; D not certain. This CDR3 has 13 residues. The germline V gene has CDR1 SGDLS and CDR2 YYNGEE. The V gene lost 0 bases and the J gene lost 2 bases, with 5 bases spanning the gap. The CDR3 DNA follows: TGTGCCAGCAGCGTAGATATAAACACTGAAGCTTTCTTT. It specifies CASSVDINTEAFF.

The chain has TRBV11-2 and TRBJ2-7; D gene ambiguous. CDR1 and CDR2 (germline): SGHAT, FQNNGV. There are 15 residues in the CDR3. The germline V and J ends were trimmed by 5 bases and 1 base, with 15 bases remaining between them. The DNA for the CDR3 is TGTGCCAGCAGCACGCTAGAAGCTCCTTCCTACGAGCAGTACGTC. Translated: CASSTLEAPSYEQYV.

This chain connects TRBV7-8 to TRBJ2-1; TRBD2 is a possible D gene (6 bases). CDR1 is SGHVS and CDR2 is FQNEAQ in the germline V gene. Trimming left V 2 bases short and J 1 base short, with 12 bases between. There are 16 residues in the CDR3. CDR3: CASSLPPSDSYNEQFF. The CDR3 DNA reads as TGTGCCAGCAGCTTACCCCCTAGCGATTCCTACAATGAGCAGTTCTTC.

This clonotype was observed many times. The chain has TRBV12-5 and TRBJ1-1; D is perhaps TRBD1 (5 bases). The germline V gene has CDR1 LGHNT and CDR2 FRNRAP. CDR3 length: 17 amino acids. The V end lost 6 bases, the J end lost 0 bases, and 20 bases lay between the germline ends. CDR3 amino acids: CASGSSGKDNMNTEAFF. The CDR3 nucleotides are TGTGCTAGTGGATCCTCTGGGAAGGACAACATGAACACTGAAGCTTTCTTT.

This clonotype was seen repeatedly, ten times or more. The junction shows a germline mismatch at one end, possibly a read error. Here the CDR3 DNA reads TGTGCCAGCAGTTTGGAGGTCACAGATACGCAGTATTTT. Protein product: CASSLEVTDTQYF. The chain joins TRBV5-1 to TRBJ2-3, with D perhaps TRBD2 (5 bases). The V gene's germline CDR1 is SGHRS and CDR2 YFSETQ. The CDR3 covers 13 residues.